The T cell receptor beta chain described here comes from a study of OX40 agonist ivuxolimab in advanced cancers. Looking at the study overall: Therapy given before enrollment (anti-PD-1, anti-PD-L1 or anti-CTLA-4) was allowed, and 35% to 45% had some. One patient with hepatocellular carcinoma and two with cutaneous melanoma, three in all, had partial responses.

On this clone: The antigen remains undetermined. The sample has other DNA sequences that encode this CDR3 too.

This CDR3 has 10 amino acids. Germline V gene lookup returns CDR1 DFQATT and CDR2 SNEGSKA (reference sequence). Trimming pared 5 bases from V and 6 bases from J, leaving 6 bases between. The repertoire was sequenced with immunoSEQ multiplex PCR; TCRdb's copy has only in-frame clones and lacks some. The profile shows 70,000 to 85,000 clones, more than 80% of them singletons. Broader study findings: Also present in some nonresponders was a low level of normalized T-cell clonal expansion.

The chain is built from TRBV20-1 and TRBJ2-3; no reliable D call. The source of this sequence is an adult with an advanced solid tumor such as melanoma, head and neck, liver or kidney cancer. Sequenced here: CD4+ or CD8+ T cells sorted from blood, sampled in a trial of the OX40 agonist ivuxolimab. In nucleotides, the CDR3 is TGCAGTGCTCATCTGGATACGCAGTATTTT. It yields the protein CSAHLDTQYF.